The rows below give T cell receptor beta chains drawn from one sample of a study of graft-versus-host responses after intestinal transplantation. Measured with immunoSEQ multiplex PCR; TCRdb has only the in-frame clones, and not every one. The table shows 9,500 to 15,000 clones, with approximately 93% occurring only once. The sample here was PBMCs, taken about 110 days after intestinal transplant. The receptors stem from a human patient who received an intestinal transplant, so some T cells may come from the graft donor. Each CDR3 is given with its conserved first and last residue. A D gene is named only where the DNA matches it firmly. Part of the rows lack a size; the others show once, few, many or a class for expanded clones.

>TRBD2|TRBV27|large|TRBJ2-7
TGTGCCAGCAGTTTTGCACTAGCGGGATTTTCGGAGCAGTACTTC
CASSFALAGFSEQYF
>.|TRBV6-5|.|TRBJ2-6
TGTGCCAGCAGCCCCAGGGTCTCTGGGGCCAACGTCCTGACTTTC
CASSPRVSGANVLTF
>TRBD2|TRBV6-5|once|TRBJ2-5
TGTGCCAGCAGTACCGAGCGGGAGTCTCGGGAGACCCAGTACTTC
CASSTERESRETQYF
>TRBD1|TRBV11-3|.|TRBJ2-7
TGTGCCAGCAGCTTAGCAGGGGGTACCTACGAGCAGTACTTC
CASSLAGGTYEQYF
>.|TRBV5-6|.|TRBJ2-4
TGTGCCAGCAGCTTGGGCAGGGGCCCACTTCTAGCCAAAAACATTCAGTACTTC
CASSLGRGPLLAKNIQYF
>.|TRBV7-6|.|TRBJ2-7
TGTGCCAGCAGTCCCAGCGGAGACTACGAGCAGTACTTC
CASSPSGDYEQYF
>TRBD1|TRBV5-4|.|TRBJ2-5
TGTGCCAGCAGCTCCGGGGGACAGGGAGAGACCCAGTACTTC
CASSSGGQGETQYF
>TRBD1|TRBV6-1|.|TRBJ1-5
TGTGCCAGCAGTGTGAACAGGGGGCAGAGCAATCAGCCCCAGCATTTT
CASSVNRGQSNQPQHF
>TRBD1|TRBV28|once|TRBJ2-7
TGTGCCAGCAGTCTCTATGGGACAGGGAGAACCTACGAGCAGTACTTC
CASSLYGTGRTYEQYF
>TRBD1|TRBV6-5|.|TRBJ1-1
TGTGCCAGCAGCCGGGACAGGGACACTGAAGCTTTCTTT
CASSRDRDTEAFF
>.|TRBV7-3|.|TRBJ2-1
TGTGCCAGCAGCTTAGATCCGGGGGCCTATGAGCAGTTCTTC
CASSLDPGAYEQFF
>.|TRBV11-2|.|TRBJ1-5
TGTGCCAGCAGCTTATCCGGGGGGGCGAGTGGCAATCAGCCCCAGCATTTT
CASSLSGGASGNQPQHF
>TRBD1|TRBV5-1|.|TRBJ2-7
TGCGCCAGCAGCTTGGGACAGGGGGCGGTCTACGAGCAGTACTTC
CASSLGQGAVYEQYF
>TRBD2|TRBV9|once|TRBJ2-1
TGTGCCAGCAGCGTAGACCTAGCGGGCGTTGCGGGGGAGCAGTTCTTC
CASSVDLAGVAGEQFF
>.|TRBV7-9|.|TRBJ1-4
TGTGCCAGCAGCCGGCCGTTGGGGGTGGGGAATGAAAAACTGTTTTTT
CASSRPLGVGNEKLFF
>.|TRBV15|once|TRBJ1-1
TGTGCCACCAGCAGAGATCGGAGGGGGACCTCCTCCACTGAAGCTTTCTTT
CATSRDRRGTSSTEAFF
>.|TRBV18|.|TRBJ2-1
TGTGCCAGCTCGCCAGGGGTCCTCTCCTACAATGAGCAGTTCTTC
CASSPGVLSYNEQFF
>.|TRBV9|.|TRBJ1-1
TGTGCCAGCAGCGCCGGGGCCACGTTCACTGAAGCTTTCTTT
CASSAGATFTEAFF
>.|TRBV14|.|TRBJ1-2
TGTGCCAGCAGCTTCCCGGGGCCTCAGGGCTACACCTTC
CASSFPGPQGYTF
>TRBD1|TRBV28|.|TRBJ2-5
TGTGCCAGCAGCCGGACAGGGTTGCAAGAGACCCAGTACTTC
CASSRTGLQETQYF
>TRBD2|TRBV6-5|.|TRBJ2-5
TGTGCCAGCAGTTACTTCAGGGAGGGGATGGAGACCCAGTACTTC
CASSYFREGMETQYF
>.|TRBV9|.|TRBJ2-6
TGTGCCAGCAGCGACGGGACCGCGCACCGGGGAGCTGGGGCCAACGTCCTGACTTTC
CASSDGTAHRGAGANVLTF
>.|TRBV7-2|.|TRBJ2-7
TGTGCCAGCAGCTTTTACGGGGTCGAGCAGTACTTC
CASSFYGVEQYF
>TRBD1|TRBV12-5|.|TRBJ1-2
TGTGCTAGTGGTTTGGAGGTACAGGGGGCGCGAGGCTACACCTTC
CASGLEVQGARGYTF
>TRBD1|TRBV7-9|few|TRBJ2-7
TGTGCCAGCAGCTTACCCGGGACAGGGGTCTACGAGCAGTACTTC
CASSLPGTGVYEQYF
>TRBD2|TRBV4-1|.|TRBJ2-2
TGCGCCAGCAGCCAAGATCCCGGACTAGCTCTCACCGGGGAGCTGTTTTTT
CASSQDPGLALTGELFF
>TRBD2|TRBV5-5|once|TRBJ2-7
TGTGCCAGCAGCTTGGCCCTGACTAGCGGGAGCGGCGAGCAGTACTTC
CASSLALTSGSGEQYF
>TRBD2|TRBV19|.|TRBJ2-1
TGTGCCAGTAGTATTCGGGGCGGACTAGCGGATCCCTACAATGAGCAGTTCTTC
CASSIRGGLADPYNEQFF
>TRBD2|TRBV6-1|.|TRBJ2-3
TGTGCCAGCAGGACTAGCGGAACTAGCACAGATACGCAGTATTTT
CASRTSGTSTDTQYF
>TRBD1|TRBV28|.|TRBJ1-2
TGTGCCAGCAGTCCCGAGGGACAGGGTGGGAACTATGGCTACACCTTC
CASSPEGQGGNYGYTF
>.|TRBV7-2|once|TRBJ1-1
TGTGCCAGCAGCCCATCCAGGGCCACTGAAGCTTTCTTT
CASSPSRATEAFF
>TRBD2|TRBV4-1|.|TRBJ2-1
TGCGCCAGCAGCCCTCAGCGGGAGGGCCTAAATGAGCAGTTCTTC
CASSPQREGLNEQFF
>TRBD1|TRBV14|.|TRBJ2-2
TGTGCCAGCAGCCTACAGGGGAGAACCGGGGAGCTGTTTTTT
CASSLQGRTGELFF
>TRBD1|TRBV11-2|.|TRBJ2-7
TGTGCCAGCAGTTCACACCCGGGACAGTCCTACGAGCAGTACTTC
CASSSHPGQSYEQYF
>TRBD1|TRBV11-3|.|TRBJ1-1
TGTGCCAGCAGCGTAAGACAGGGGATGAACACTGAAGCTTTCTTT
CASSVRQGMNTEAFF
>.|TRBV30|.|TRBJ2-7
TGTGCCTGGAGTACCCCCGGGGACATATTCTACGAGCAGTACTTC
CAWSTPGDIFYEQYF
>TRBD1|TRBV6-5|.|TRBJ1-1
TGTGCCACCTGGACAGGGGGCACTGAAGCTTTCTTT
CATWTGGTEAFF
>TRBD1|TRBV5-1|.|TRBJ1-1
TGCGCCAGCAGCTTGGGCAGGGGGCCCCTGGAAATTGAAGCTTTCTTT
CASSLGRGPLEIEAFF
>.|TRBV7-8|.|TRBJ2-7
TGTGCCAGCAGCTATTACGAGGGATACCCTTACGAGCAGTACTTC
CASSYYEGYPYEQYF
>.|TRBV7-8|.|TRBJ1-3
TGTGCCAGCGGGACAAGGTCCGGAAACACCATATATTTT
CASGTRSGNTIYF
>TRBD1|TRBV27|.|TRBJ2-2
TGTGCCAGCAGTACCTTGACAGGGTACACCGGGGAGCTGTTTTTT
CASSTLTGYTGELFF